Below are 24 T cell receptor beta chains sequenced from a single sample in a study of blood T cell repertoires in COVID-19. Data came from immunoSEQ multiplex PCR; TCRdb stores just in-frame clones and leaves some out. The sample holds some 330,000 clones; approximately 84% are singletons and the top ten take approximately 4.1%. Sequenced material: PBMCs or T cells enriched from blood (not recorded which). Every receptor here comes from a man aged 25-45 years who had recovered from COVID-19.

This clone was detected a few times. Other DNA sequences in the same sample also yield this CDR3. V and J are TRBV11-3 and TRBJ2-7; D perhaps matches TRBD2 (5 bases). The CDR3 is 12 amino acids. Trimming removed 5 bases at V and 2 bases at J, with 7 bases between. Germline loops: CDR1 SGHNT, CDR2 YENEEA. This CDR3 is CASSRGTYEQYF. The CDR3 region has the DNA TGTGCCAGCAGCCGGGGTACCTACGAGCAGTACTTC. The whole variable domain, remainder taken from reference TRBV11-3 and TRBJ2-7, is EAGVVQSPRYKIIEKKQPVAFWCNPISGHNTLYWYLQNLGQGPELLIRYENEEAVDDSQLPKDRFSAERLKGVDSTLKIQPAELGDSAVYLCASSRGTYEQYFGPGTRLTVT.

CDR3 region: CASSQDPGTYEQYF. CDR3 sequence (DNA): TGTGCCAGCAGCCAAGATCCCGGGACTTACGAGCAGTACTTC. The V gene is TRBV3-1 (or the pseudogene TRBV3-2), the J gene TRBJ2-7; the D gene is possibly TRBD2 (6 bases). The germline V gene encodes CDR1 LGHDT and CDR2 YNNKEL (reference sequence). This CDR3 is built from 14 residues. Trimming pared 0 bases from V and 4 bases from J, leaving 10 bases between.

The V and J genes are TRBV11-2 and TRBJ1-1; no clear D. Germline V gene lookup returns CDR1 SGHAT and CDR2 FQNNGV. This CDR3 is built from 15 residues. V lost 6 bases to trimming and J lost 1 base, with 15 bases between them. The CDR3 nucleotides are TGTGCCAGCAGGATCCAATCTCCCGGGAACACTGAAGCTTTCTTT. It specifies CASRIQSPGNTEAFF.

The chain couples TRBV10-2 to TRBJ2-1; 10 bases are shared with TRBD1. Germline V gene sequence: CDR1 WSHSY, CDR2 SAAADI. CDR3 length: 17 residues. Trimming cost V 4 bases and J 7 bases; bases outside gene matches: 13. CDR3 in DNA: TGCGCCAGCAGTGGAGCCCTCAGGACAGGGGGATGGAATGAGCAGTTCTTC. As protein: CASSGALRTGGWNEQFF.

CDR3 DNA sequence: TGTGCCAGCAGCTTCATCCACTCTGGGGCCAACGTCCTGACTTTC. It codes for CASSFIHSGANVLTF. The chain combines TRBV5-8 with TRBJ2-6; D is unclear. V gave up 2 bases and J gave up 0 bases, with 6 bases separating them. CDR3 length: 15 residues. Germline assignment: CDR1 SGHTS and CDR2 YDEGEE.

The chain combines TRBV29-1 with TRBJ1-6; 7 bases line up with TRBD1. Trimming cost V 6 bases and J 3 bases; bases outside gene matches: 2. Germline V CDR1 and CDR2: SQVTM, ANQGSEA. This CDR3 is built from 13 residues. The CDR3 coding sequence is TGCAGCGTACGGACAGGCTATAATTCACCCCTCCACTTT. This codes for CSVRTGYNSPLHF.

The count of this clone is one. The chain is built from TRBV6-6 and TRBJ2-7, with D maybe TRBD2 (6 bases). The CDR3 covers 15 residues. V was cut by 6 bases and J by 0 bases, with 15 bases left in between. Germline CDR1 is MNHNY and CDR2 is SVGAGI (reference sequence). The CDR3 is CASSRRAGSSYEQYF. Written as DNA, the CDR3 is TGTGCCAGCAGCCGCCGAGCCGGGAGCTCCTACGAGCAGTACTTC.

The chain is built from TRBV24-1 and TRBJ2-7; D is ambiguous. Germline CDR1 and CDR2: KGHDR and SFDVKD. V was pared by 4 bases and J by 2 bases, with 2 bases between. The CDR3 loop spans 11 amino acids. CDR3 DNA sequence: TGTGCCACCAGTGACACCTACGAGCAGTACTTC. Translating it yields CATSDTYEQYF.

The chain combines TRBV27 with TRBJ2-7; 7 bases match TRBD2. The CDR3 runs to 15 residues. Germline values: CDR1 MNHEY, CDR2 SMNVEV (reference sequence). Trimming at V came to 3 bases and at J to 7 bases, leaving 12 bases not matched to a gene. CDR3 DNA: TGTGCCAGCAGTTTCGGCCTAGCGGTATTCGGGGAGCAGTACTTC. Translation gives CASSFGLAVFGEQYF.

The rearrangement uses TRBV7-9 and TRBJ1-2; the D gene is possibly TRBD1 (6 bases). Germline V lookup: CDR1 SEHNR, CDR2 FQNEAQ (reference sequence). The V end was cut by 5 bases, the J end by 6 bases, with 16 bases between. The CDR3 is 14 amino acids. The CDR3 is CASSPQGTGHGYTF. CDR3 coding DNA: TGTGCCAGCAGCCCTCAAGGCACAGGGCATGGCTACACCTTC.

V and J are TRBV2 and TRBJ1-5; 10 bases agree with TRBD1. The CDR3 contains 15 residues. V lost 7 bases and J lost 10; bases outside the gene matches: 13. Germline lookup yields CDR1 SNHLY and CDR2 FYNNEI. As DNA, the CDR3 is TGTGCCAGCACCGGAGAGGGACAGGGGATTGGACCCCAGCATTTT. Translating it yields CASTGEGQGIGPQHF.

The chain carries TRBV6-5 and TRBJ2-7; TRBD1 matches 9 bases. The CDR3 is 15 amino acids. V lost 7 bases to trimming and J lost 4 bases; unmatched junction nucleotides: 11. The germline V gene has CDR1 MNHEY and CDR2 SVGAGI. The CDR3, as DNA: TGTGCCAGCATCCTAACCGGGACAGGGCTATACGAGCAGTACTTC. As protein: CASILTGTGLYEQYF.

This clone was seen once. V usage is TRBV4-1 and J usage is TRBJ1-5, with no clear D. V was pared by 4 bases and J by 0 bases, with 10 bases between. Germline CDR1 is MGHRA and CDR2 is YSYEKL. This CDR3 comprises 15 residues. The CDR3 DNA reads TGCGCCAGCAGCCTGTCCGGTTGTAGCAATCAGCCCCAGCATTTT. This sequence encodes CASSLSGCSNQPQHF.

The V call is TRBV5-5, the J call TRBJ1-2, with TRBD1 matching over 7 bases. The CDR3 totals 16 residues. Germline CDR1 SGHKS, CDR2 YYEKEE (reference sequence). The junction had 12 bases not matched to a gene; V was cut back by 1 base and J by 6 bases. For the CDR3, the DNA is TGTGCCAGCAGCTTGAGACAGGGAACGAGGTTGGATGGCTACACCTTC. It is translated as CASSLRQGTRLDGYTF.

CDR3 amino acids: CASSEGPKNIQYF. The CDR3 DNA is TGTGCCAGCTCGGAGGGGCCGAAAAACATTCAGTACTTC. The rearrangement links TRBV12-3 or TRBV12-4 to TRBJ2-4; D possibly corresponds to TRBD2 (6 bases). This CDR3 contains 13 residues. The V end lost 8 bases, the J end lost 4 bases, and 12 bases lay between the germline ends.

In DNA, the CDR3 is TGTGCCAGCTCGTCCCTAGCGGGGGATAATGAGCAGTTCTTC. This gives the protein CASSSLAGDNEQFF. This rearrangement joins TRBV18 to TRBJ2-1; 10 bases match TRBD2. The J segment lost 7 bases and the V segment lost 6 bases, leaving 6 bases of the junction unmatched. The CDR3 totals 14 residues. Per the germline V gene, CDR1 is KGHSH and CDR2 is LQKENI.

The V call is TRBV18, the J call TRBJ1-1, with TRBD1 identical over 9 bases. The CDR3 loop spans 14 amino acids. J lost 1 base, V lost 6 bases, and 3 bases had no gene match. Germline loops: CDR1 KGHSH, CDR2 LQKENI. CDR3 sequence: CASSEDRGNTEAFF. The CDR3 bases are TGTGCCAGCTCGGAGGACAGGGGGAACACTGAAGCTTTCTTT.

This chain connects TRBV11-3 to TRBJ1-1; D may be TRBD1 (6 bases). The CDR3 consists of 14 residues. Trimming cost V 5 bases and J 1 base, with 11 bases left between them. Germline V gene lookup returns CDR1 SGHNT and CDR2 YENEEA. The chain's CDR3 is CASSPRGQNTEAFF. The DNA for the CDR3 is TGTGCCAGCAGCCCCCGGGGACAGAACACTGAAGCTTTCTTT.

The chain combines TRBV5-1 with TRBJ2-7, with TRBD1 identical over 8 bases. Germline V CDR1 and CDR2: SGHRS, YFSETQ. The CDR3 covers 13 residues. Trimming removed 2 bases from V and 3 bases from J; junction bases left unmatched: 1. This chain's CDR3 is CASSFDRGYEQYF. The CDR3 DNA follows: TGCGCCAGCAGCTTCGACAGGGGCTACGAGCAGTACTTC.

CDR3 nucleotides: TGTGCCAGTAGTATAGTCGGGACAGGGGGTGAAGCTTTCTTT. Translated: CASSIVGTGGEAFF. The genes are TRBV19 and TRBJ1-1; 11 bases fit TRBD1. Germline V CDR1 and CDR2: LNHDA, SQIVND (reference sequence). V was pared by 1 base and J by 7 bases, with 2 bases of the junction left unmatched. This CDR3 comprises 14 residues.

The V and J genes are TRBV6-1 and TRBJ2-7; D is unclear. The CDR3 is made up of 12 amino acids. Germline values: CDR1 MNHNS, CDR2 SASEGT. V was shortened by 2 bases and J by 4 bases, with 6 bases between the two germline ends. Here the CDR3 DNA reads TGTGCCAGCAGTGAAACGAGTTACGAGCAGTACTTC. It translates to CASSETSYEQYF.

The rearrangement links TRBV11-3 to TRBJ1-1; D is undetermined. CDR1 and CDR2 from the germline V gene are SGHNT and YENEEA. Trimming removed 1 base from V and 3 bases from J, with 6 bases in between. The CDR3 runs to 13 residues. The CDR3 DNA is TGTGCCAGCAGCTTAGGGGAGGACACTGAAGCTTTCTTT. This gives the protein CASSLGEDTEAFF.

A remark on this clone: One end of the junction varies from germline; a read error may be responsible. This chain connects TRBV3-1 (or the pseudogene TRBV3-2) to TRBJ2-1, with TRBD2 matching over 14 bases. CDR1 and CDR2 from the germline V gene are LGHDT and YNNKEL (reference sequence). The CDR3 sequence is 16 residues long. The CDR3: CTSSPGLAGAVVVQFF. CDR3 bases: TGTACCAGCAGCCCGGGACTAGCGGGGGCGGTTGTCGTGCAGTTCTTC.

The J gene is TRBJ2-5, the V gene TRBV7-2, with 15 positions matching TRBD2. The V and J ends lost 5 bases and 4 bases, in that order; junction bases with no gene match: 2. Germline V gives CDR1 SGHTA, CDR2 FQGNSA. This CDR3 comprises 15 residues. CDR3 in DNA: TGTGCCAGCAGCCGGACTAGCGGGGGGGGAGAGACCCAGTACTTC. It translates to CASSRTSGGGETQYF.